Each of the 28 T cell receptor beta chains below was sequenced from the same sample in a study of T-cell memory formation after mild COVID-19 (dated by TCRdb to the early 2020s). The library was obtained by 5' RACE. TCRdb names Illumina NovaSeq 6000 as the instrument used. TCRdb reworked the public reads: Q25 trimming with fastp, MiXCR clone assembly, productive beta chains retained. Under each unique CDR3 protein, matching rows form one entry showing the most common genes and DNA. The sample has about 560,000 distinct CDR3 sequences on record, about a sixth of them singletons. The ten top clones hold around 13% of the sample. The sequencing input was PBMCs or a T cell subset sorted from them (not recorded which). The source is an adult woman who had mild COVID-19 (a few samples of this study predate the infection). The sample titles of this study are shuffled in the database, so cell type and time point are left out; the donor was told from shared clones.

The chain uses TRBV10-3 and TRBJ2-7, with 9 bases identical to TRBD1. The CDR3 has 14 amino acids. J was trimmed by 5 bases and V by 5 bases; bases with no gene match: 7. From germline, CDR1 is ENHRY and CDR2 SYGVKD. This CDR3 reads CAISPGTGMNEQYF. The CDR3 region has the DNA TGTGCCATCAGTCCCGGGACAGGGATGAACGAGCAGTACTTC.

This clonotype was seen a few times. The chain is built from TRBV11-1 and TRBJ1-1; D may be TRBD1 (6 bases). In germline, CDR1 is SGHAT, CDR2 FQDESV (reference sequence). The length of the CDR3 is 13 residues. The germline V and J ends were trimmed by 3 bases and 4 bases, with 9 bases remaining between them. CDR3 nucleotide sequence: TGTGCCAGCAGCTTTCACAGGGCCACTGAAGCTTTCTTT. It encodes CASSFHRATEAFF.

A few counts support this clonotype. The chain links TRBV16 to TRBJ2-5; 8 bases are a match to TRBD2. The germline V gene has CDR1 KGHSY and CDR2 FQNENV. J gave up 2 bases and V 8 bases, and 13 bases lay outside the gene matches. This CDR3 is 16 amino acids long. The DNA for the CDR3 is TGTGCCAGCCTGAAGCGGGGGACCAACCCACAAGAGACCCAGTACTTC. Translating it yields CASLKRGTNPQETQYF.

The gene calls are TRBV7-9 and TRBJ1-1; 9 bases map to TRBD1. The trim removed 7 bases at V and 0 bases at J, leaving 6 bases unmatched. This CDR3 is 15 amino acids long. CDR1 is SEHNR, CDR2 FQNEAQ, per germline (reference sequence). CDR3 region: CASTLGQGMNTEAFF. CDR3 DNA: TGTGCCAGCACCCTAGGACAGGGGATGAACACTGAAGCTTTCTTT.

The V gene is TRBV7-8, the J gene TRBJ2-3, with TRBD2 matching 8 bases. J was trimmed by 4 bases and V by 6 bases; bases with no gene match: 12. The CDR3 consists of 16 residues. Germline loops: CDR1 SGHVS, CDR2 FQNEAQ. The chain's CDR3 is CASRAGGANGADTQYF. CDR3 coding DNA: TGTGCCAGCAGGGCCGGGGGGGCCAACGGGGCAGATACGCAGTATTTT.

The rearrangement links TRBV19 to TRBJ1-5; 7 bases are shared with TRBD1. Per germline, CDR1 LNHDA and CDR2 SQIVND (reference sequence). The CDR3 contains 16 residues. V gave up 5 bases and J gave up 0 bases; unmatched junction bases: 7. Here the CDR3 DNA reads TGTGCCAGTAGTCGGAAGACAGGGTTTAGCAATCAGCCCCAGCATTTT. It translates to CASSRKTGFSNQPQHF.

The rearrangement uses TRBV12-3 or TRBV12-4 and TRBJ2-7, with 11 bases matching TRBD1. The junction had 10 bases not matched to a gene; V was cut back by 5 bases and J by 4 bases. This CDR3 is 16 amino acids long. The CDR3 loop is CASSRRLGTGGYEQYF. CDR3 in DNA: TGTGCCAGCAGTCGGCGTCTAGGGACAGGGGGATACGAGCAGTACTTC.

V and J are TRBV25-1 and TRBJ1-2; D call uncertain. This CDR3 spans 19 amino acids. Germline CDR1 reads MGHDK; CDR2 reads SYGVNS. The V end was cut by 0 bases, the J end by 0 bases, with 20 bases between. CDR3 amino acids: CASSEYFSPAGDPNYGYTF. CDR3 in DNA: TGTGCCAGCAGTGAATATTTTTCCCCAGCGGGCGACCCTAACTATGGCTACACCTTC.

Here the CDR3 reads CASSYPGLGFNEQYF. Here the CDR3 DNA reads TGTGCCAGCTCATATCCCGGCTTGGGGTTCAACGAGCAGTACTTC. This sequence joins TRBV18 and TRBJ2-7; D is ambiguous. V was shortened by 5 bases and J by 5 bases, with 19 bases between the two germline ends. The CDR3 spans 15 residues. Germline V gene lookup returns CDR1 KGHSH and CDR2 LQKENI.

This clonotype was observed a few times. The rearrangement uses TRBV18 and TRBJ1-1; 7 positions agree with TRBD1. This CDR3 has 16 residues. The germline CDR1 and CDR2 sequences are KGHSH and LQKENI. V dropped 2 bases and J dropped 6; count of bases not matched to a gene: 12. CDR3 bases: TGTGCCAGCTCACCAATGACAGGGATTGAAAGGGCTGAAGCTTTCTTT. It codes for CASSPMTGIERAEAFF.

The CDR3 sequence: CASSFAGLGSYEQYF. Written as DNA, the CDR3 is TGTGCCAGCAGTTTTGCCGGACTAGGCTCCTACGAGCAGTACTTC. The chain couples TRBV12-3 or TRBV12-4 to TRBJ2-7, with 7 bases aligning to TRBD2. CDR3 length equals 15 residues. V lost 3 bases to trimming and J lost 0 bases; unmatched junction nucleotides: 5.

About this clonotype: With a much larger clone just one base away, this may be a read error. The rearrangement joins TRBV7-9 to TRBJ1-1; tentatively, D is TRBD1 (6 bases). This CDR3 comprises 15 residues. Germline CDR1 SEHNR, CDR2 FQNEAQ (reference sequence). CDR3 sequence: CASSLILLGDTEALF. The CDR3 bases are TGTGCCAGCAGCTTAATTCTTCTGGGGGACACTGAAGCTTTATTT.

This clonotype has ten or more counts. CDR3 in amino acids: CASSFRGGGSGTDTQYF. CDR3 DNA: TGTGCCAGCAGCTTTCGCGGGGGCGGTTCCGGCACAGATACGCAGTATTTT. The chain recombines TRBV7-6 with TRBJ2-3; D is possibly TRBD2 (7 bases). The germline V and J ends were trimmed by 3 bases and 1 base, with 17 bases remaining between them. The CDR3 sequence is 17 residues long. Germline V CDR1 and CDR2: SGHVS, FNYEAQ.

This clonotype occurred a few times. This chain connects TRBV7-2 to TRBJ1-1; 7 bases are a match to TRBD1. Germline values: CDR1 SGHTA, CDR2 FQGNSA. The CDR3 spans 15 residues. V shed 4 bases, J shed 5 bases, and the junction held 10 bases outside the gene matches. The CDR3 DNA reads as TGTGCCAGCAGCTCTTTCGTAGGGGGCGGGACTGAAGCTTTCTTT. This encodes CASSSFVGGGTEAFF.

The chain joins TRBV12-3 or TRBV12-4 to TRBJ1-2, with D uncertain. Trimming shortened V by 6 bases and J by 4 bases, and 9 bases separated the two germline ends. CDR3 length: 12 residues. The CDR3 DNA sequence: TGTGCCAGCAGCCGGGCGGGCTATGGCTACACCTTC. Protein sequence: CASSRAGYGYTF.

The chain is built from TRBV9 and TRBJ2-5; D unresolved. The CDR3 length is 14 residues. Germline V gene sequence: CDR1 SGDLS, CDR2 YYNGEE. V lost 0 bases to trimming and J lost 1 base, with 7 bases between them. CDR3 loop: CASSVEGTQETQYF. CDR3 in DNA: TGTGCCAGCAGCGTAGAGGGTACCCAAGAGACCCAGTACTTC.

This clonotype is a singleton in its sample. The junction departs from germline at one end; a sequencing error may be responsible. The chain links TRBV2 to TRBJ2-1; the D is unclear. CDR3 size: 13 residues. The V gene's germline CDR1 is SNHLY and CDR2 FYNNEI. The CDR3 DNA is TGTGACAGCACCCTGCCCTTGTACAATGAGCAGTTCTTC. Protein sequence: CDSTLPLYNEQFF.

The V call is TRBV5-4, the J call TRBJ1-1; 7 bases match TRBD1. In germline, CDR1 is SGHNT, CDR2 YYREEE (reference sequence). V dropped 4 bases and J dropped 0; count of bases not matched to a gene: 9. CDR3 size: 16 residues. CDR3 region: CASSPPPGGLNTEAFF. The CDR3 DNA sequence: TGTGCCAGCAGCCCGCCGCCAGGGGGGTTGAACACTGAAGCTTTCTTT.

This clonotype appeared a few times. This chain uses TRBV29-1 with TRBJ2-1, with 9 bases identical to TRBD1. V shed 7 bases and J 4 bases; nucleotides not matched to a gene: 5. This CDR3 is 13 amino acids long. Germline V gene lookup returns CDR1 SQVTM and CDR2 ANQGSEA. The CDR3 is CSAGQGRYNEQFF. CDR3 DNA: TGCAGCGCCGGACAGGGGAGGTACAATGAGCAGTTCTTC.

DNA for the CDR3: TGTGCCAGCAGTCGTAGAGCGGGTGCAATCTATGGCTACACCTTC. This gives the protein CASSRRAGAIYGYTF. The rearrangement uses TRBV6-2 or TRBV6-3 and TRBJ1-2; D call uncertain. Trimming took off 5 bases at V and 4 bases at J, with 17 bases between the two ends. Germline V gene sequence: CDR1 MNHEY, CDR2 SVGEGT. This CDR3 comprises 15 residues.

The V call is TRBV20-1, the J call TRBJ2-7, with D perhaps given as TRBD1 or TRBD2 (5 bases each). The CDR3 has 14 amino acids. The germline V and J ends were trimmed by 0 bases and 0 bases, with 9 bases remaining between them. Germline CDR1 is DFQATT and CDR2 is SNEGSKA (reference sequence). The CDR3 protein is CSARDPGSSYEQYF. CDR3 in DNA: TGCAGTGCTAGAGATCCAGGGAGCTCCTACGAGCAGTACTTC.

This chain uses TRBV15 with TRBJ2-7; TRBD2 might be the D (6 bases). V shed 0 bases and J shed 9 bases, with 15 bases lying between them. CDR1 and CDR2 from the germline V gene are LNHNV and YYDKDF (reference sequence). The CDR3 has 14 amino acids. The CDR3 region is CATSRDARAGGQYF. CDR3 sequence (DNA): TGTGCCACCAGCAGAGATGCAAGGGCCGGGGGGCAGTACTTC.

This clonotype was counted only a few times. The chain has TRBV20-1 and TRBJ2-3; D is unclear. CDR1 and CDR2 (germline): DFQATT, SNEGSKA (reference sequence). V gave up 0 bases and J gave up 4 bases, with 5 bases separating them. The CDR3 is made up of 12 amino acids. As DNA, the CDR3 is TGCAGTGCTAGAGATCGGGCAGATACGCAGTATTTT. Protein sequence: CSARDRADTQYF.

This clonotype was observed a few times. The chain carries TRBV14 and TRBJ2-1; 9 bases map to TRBD1. The germline gives CDR1 SGHDN, CDR2 FVKESK. Germline trimming cut 4 bases from V and 6 bases from J; bases unmatched to any gene: 13. The CDR3 consists of 17 residues. The CDR3 nucleotides read TGTGCCAGCAGCCTTCGACCGGGACAGGGATCTAGCAATGAGCAGTTCTTC. As protein: CASSLRPGQGSSNEQFF.

This clonotype was recorded a few times. The gene calls are TRBV7-9 and TRBJ2-1; 8 bases map to TRBD2. V gave up 5 bases and J gave up 10 bases; unmatched junction bases: 10. The CDR3 length is 14 residues. The V gene's germline CDR1 is SEHNR and CDR2 FQNEAQ (reference sequence). The CDR3 coding sequence is TGTGCCAGCAGCACGGGGGCTAGCGGGCTGGAGCAGTTCTTC. Protein sequence: CASSTGASGLEQFF.

The V gene is TRBV4-3, the J gene TRBJ2-1; TRBD2 might be the D (5 bases). Trimming removed 4 bases at V and 9 bases at J, with 13 bases between. CDR1 is LGHNA and CDR2 is YSLEER in the germline V gene. CDR3 length: 13 amino acids. CDR3 DNA sequence: TGCGCCAGCAGCCGTGGTCCTAGCAGTGAGCAGTTCTTC. It yields the protein CASSRGPSSEQFF.

The CDR3 DNA reads TGTGCCAGCAGCTCAAATACGCTAGGGACCCAGTACTTC. It specifies CASSSNTLGTQYF. The gene calls are TRBV11-2 and TRBJ2-5; no firm D call. Trimming removed 4 bases from V and 7 bases from J, with 13 bases in between. Germline CDR1 is SGHAT and CDR2 is FQNNGV. The CDR3 sequence is 13 residues long.

This clonotype showed up just a few times. V and J are TRBV29-1 and TRBJ2-1, with 10 bases aligning to TRBD1. The CDR3 has 13 amino acids. CDR1 and CDR2 from the germline V gene are SQVTM and ANQGSEA. J gave up 9 bases and V 3 bases, and 5 bases lay outside the gene matches. The CDR3 is CSVEGDRGSEQFF. As DNA, the CDR3 is TGCAGCGTTGAGGGGGACAGGGGAAGTGAGCAGTTCTTC.